Here is one T cell receptor (beta chain) with its context. This entry belongs to a study of CD8+ T cells in alopecia areata. Germline CDR1 and CDR2: MNHEY and SVGAGI. The CDR3 loop spans 15 amino acids. The V segment lost 2 bases and the J segment 6 bases; nucleotides outside the gene matches: 8. cDNA reverse transcribed from extracted RNA served as the sequencing template. Assay used: immunoSEQ multiplex PCR; TCRdb lists only in-frame clones, some missing. Of around 140,000 clones listed, over 80% are singletons. This chain connects TRBV6-5 to TRBJ2-7, with 9 positions matching TRBD2. The sample consisted of CD8+ T cells sorted from blood, taken at week 0. The receptor was derived from a human donor with alopecia areata. The DNA of the CDR3 is TGTGCCAGCAGTTACGGGGCGGGAGGGCCGGTCGAGCAGTACTTC. The encoded protein is CASSYGAGGPVEQYF.